Listed here are 25 T cell receptor beta chains from one sample, sequenced in a study of molecular identifiers for immune sequencing clone quantification. TCRdb fed the PCR reads into MiXCR, producing one record per CDR3 protein. There are 300,000 to 400,000 distinct CDR3 sequences in the sample; about a fifth occur only once, and approximately 0.8% lies in the top ten. Sequencing was performed on naive CD8+ T cells from blood, with Jurkat cell RNA spiked in. The subset was: FACS-sorted CD8+CD4-CCR7+CD45RA+ naive T cells. These receptor sequences come from a human donor in good health. Some libraries in this study had Jurkat cell RNA spiked in.

The table lists this clonotype with many counts. The chain is built from TRBV7-9 and TRBJ2-7; maybe TRBD2 (6 bases). The germline V gene encodes CDR1 SEHNR and CDR2 FQNEAQ (reference sequence). This CDR3 is built from 12 residues. Trimming took 5 bases from V and 5 from J, leaving 10 bases between them. The CDR3 region is CASSRESNEQYF. CDR3 nucleotide sequence: TGTGCCAGCAGCCGGGAGTCGAACGAGCAGTACTTC.

Ten or more counts support this clonotype. This sequence joins TRBV30 and TRBJ1-1; D is ambiguous. V was pared by 3 bases and J by 5 bases, with 7 bases between. This CDR3 is 11 amino acids long. Germline values: CDR1 GTSNPN, CDR2 SVGIG (reference sequence). This chain's CDR3 is CAWREVTEAFF. CDR3 bases: TGTGCCTGGAGGGAGGTGACTGAAGCTTTCTTT.

This clonotype has at least ten counts. This sequence joins TRBV27 and TRBJ2-5, with 7 bases identical to TRBD1. J gave up 2 bases and V 5 bases, and 8 bases lay outside the gene matches. Germline V CDR1 and CDR2: MNHEY, SMNVEV (reference sequence). The CDR3 is 15 amino acids. This CDR3 is CASSPGTAGQETQYF. CDR3 bases: TGTGCCAGCAGTCCCGGGACAGCCGGTCAAGAGACCCAGTACTTC.

This clonotype was recorded many times. The V gene is TRBV4-3, the J gene TRBJ1-4; D might be TRBD1 (5 bases). This CDR3 is 18 amino acids long. The germline V gene has CDR1 LGHNA and CDR2 YSLEER. V gave up 5 bases and J gave up 5 bases, with 24 bases separating them. The CDR3 loop reads CASSSSGTVVPSNEKLFF. The CDR3 nucleotides read TGCGCCAGCAGCTCGTCCGGGACCGTTGTACCGAGCAATGAAAAACTGTTTTTT.

The chain employs TRBV2 and TRBJ1-1, with D maybe TRBD1 (6 bases). The V end was cut by 4 bases, the J end by 1 base, with 16 bases between. This CDR3 has 16 residues. Germline V lookup: CDR1 SNHLY, CDR2 FYNNEI. CDR3: CASSGVFGGANTEAFF. The CDR3 DNA is TGTGCCAGCAGTGGAGTTTTTGGGGGCGCGAACACTGAAGCTTTCTTT.

This clonotype came up a few times. The J gene is TRBJ1-6, the V gene TRBV11-2; D gene uncertain. CDR1 and CDR2 from the germline V gene are SGHAT and FQNNGV. The CDR3 has 16 amino acids. Trimming removed 1 base at V and 0 bases at J, with 7 bases between. CDR3 nucleotide sequence: TGTGCCAGCAGCTTAGGCAGAAACTCCTATAATTCACCCCTCCACTTT. Translated: CASSLGRNSYNSPLHF. The whole variable domain, filled in from reference TRBV11-2 and TRBJ1-6, reads EAGVAQSPRYKIIEKRQSVAFWCNPISGHATLYWYQQILGQGPKLLIQFQNNGVVDDSQLPKDRFSAERLKGVDSTLKIQPAKLEDSAVYLCASSLGRNSYNSPLHFGNGTRLTVT.

As regards this clonotype: One end of the junction fails to match germline, which may point to a read error. The DNA for the CDR3 is TGTGCCGGCAGTTACCCGCTAGCGGGGTTAGATACGCAGTATTTT. As protein: CAGSYPLAGLDTQYF. The chain joins TRBV6-2 or TRBV6-3 to TRBJ2-3, with 9 nucleotides matching TRBD2. The germline V gene encodes CDR1 MNHEY and CDR2 SVGEGT. CDR3 size: 15 residues.

As DNA, the CDR3 is TGTGCCAGCAGTTACTCGATAGGGTTCGCGACAGACAGTACTGAAGCTTTCTTT. It specifies CASSYSIGFATDSTEAFF. This sequence joins TRBV6-5 and TRBJ1-1, with D possibly TRBD1 on 5 matching bases. The CDR3 is made up of 18 amino acids. Germline assignment: CDR1 MNHEY and CDR2 SVGAGI. Deletions cut 0 bases from V and 5 bases from J, with 22 bases between.

As concerns this clonotype: A much larger clone sits a single nucleotide away, making a read error possible. This chain connects TRBV3-1 to TRBJ1-2; tentatively, D is TRBD1 (5 bases). This CDR3 spans 15 amino acids. The germline CDR1 and CDR2 sequences are LGHDT and YNNKEL (reference sequence). CDR3: CASCQRGVVNYGYTF. The DNA of the CDR3 is TGTGCCAGCTGCCAAAGGGGAGTGGTGAACTATGGCTACACCTTC.

This clonotype occurred a few times. The gene calls are TRBV4-1 and TRBJ2-1, with D possibly being TRBD2 (5 bases). CDR1 is MGHRA and CDR2 is YSYEKL in the germline V gene. Trimming stripped 0 bases from V and 5 bases from J, with 8 bases between. This CDR3 is 14 amino acids long. The CDR3 DNA follows: TGCGCCAGCAGCCAAGATCCCGGGGACAATGAGCAGTTCTTC. It is translated as CASSQDPGDNEQFF.

As DNA, the CDR3 is TGTGCCAGTACCCCGGGGGCAAGCTCCTACGAGCAGTACTTC. Amino acids: CASTPGASSYEQYF. This chain connects TRBV19 to TRBJ2-7, with D perhaps assigned TRBD1 or TRBD2 (6 bases each). With 7 bases removed from V and 0 bases from J, the gap between germline ends came to 13 bases. In germline, CDR1 is LNHDA, CDR2 SQIVND (reference sequence). The CDR3 extends over 14 amino acids.

Turning to this clonotype: A read error may be the cause here, since a much bigger clone is one base away. The gene calls are TRBV15 and TRBJ1-1, with D perhaps matching TRBD1 (5 bases). Trimming cost V 6 bases and J 10 bases, with 24 bases left between them. The CDR3 is 15 residues long. Germline assignment: CDR1 LNHNV and CDR2 YYDKDF (reference sequence). The CDR3 DNA reads as TGTGCCACCAGTAACCCGATTACCGGGACGGAGAGAGCTTTCTTT. Its translation: CATSNPITGTERAFF.

The genes are TRBV20-1 and TRBJ2-3; TRBD2 matches at 14 bases. Trimming at V came to 5 bases and at J to 3 bases, leaving 7 bases not matched to a gene. Germline V gene lookup returns CDR1 DFQATT and CDR2 SNEGSKA (reference sequence). The CDR3 extends over 16 amino acids. The CDR3 loop reads CSAQGTSGSLTDTQYF. CDR3 in DNA: TGCAGTGCTCAAGGGACTAGCGGGAGTTTGACAGATACGCAGTATTTT.

This clonotype was found many times. This rearrangement joins TRBV24-1 to TRBJ2-3; 10 bases are a match to TRBD2. CDR3 length: 17 residues. V was clipped by 4 bases and J by 2 bases; unmatched bases: 8. Germline CDR1 reads KGHDR; CDR2 reads SFDVKD. This CDR3 reads CATSEPTSGENTDTQYF. Here the CDR3 DNA reads TGTGCCACCAGTGAACCCACTAGCGGGGAGAACACAGATACGCAGTATTTT.

Comment on this clonotype: Given a much more abundant clone one base away, this may be a read error. DNA of the CDR3: TGTGCCAGCAGCCAAGGAGGTGGGGCCTCCGTGGTTGACGAGCAGTACTTC. Its translation: CASSQGGGASVVDEQYF. The chain carries TRBV14 and TRBJ2-7, with a possible D match to TRBD1 (5 bases). Looked up from germline, CDR1 is SGHDN and CDR2 is FVKESK. The CDR3 is 17 amino acids. Trimming removed 1 base from V and 5 bases from J, with 21 bases in between. Full variable domain (outside the CDR3, taken from reference TRBV14 and TRBJ2-7): EAGVTQFPSHSVIEKGQTVTLRCDPISGHDNLYWYRRVMGKEIKFLLHFVKESKQDESGMPNNRFLAERTGGTYSTLKVQPAELEDSGVYFCASSQGGGASVVDEQYFGPGTRLTVT.

Concerning this clonotype: A read error may be the cause here, since a much bigger clone is one base away. V is TRBV6-2 or TRBV6-3 and J is TRBJ1-5; TRBD1 is a possible D gene (5 bases). CDR1 and CDR2 from the germline V gene are MNHEY and SVGEGT. The germline V and J ends were trimmed by 2 bases and 1 base, with 15 bases remaining between them. This CDR3 spans 17 amino acids. CDR3 amino acids: CASSYESGSGSNQPQHF. Here the CDR3 DNA reads TGTGCCAGCAGTTACGAGTCAGGGAGCGGAAGCAATCAGCCCCAGCATTTT.

This clonotype is a singleton in its sample. The V and J genes are TRBV7-9 and TRBJ2-3, with TRBD2 as a possible D gene (6 bases). CDR1 is SEHNR and CDR2 is FQNEAQ in the germline V gene (reference sequence). The V and J ends lost 1 base and 2 bases respectively, with 13 bases between them. This CDR3 spans 16 amino acids. The chain's CDR3 is CASSLGGIAVTDTQYF. The CDR3 DNA reads TGTGCCAGCAGCTTAGGAGGGATAGCGGTCACAGATACGCAGTATTTT. The full variable domain, in which reference TRBV7-9 and TRBJ2-3 provide the parts outside the CDR3, is DTGVSQNPRHKITKRGQNVTFRCDPISEHNRLYWYRQTLGQGPEFLTYFQNEAQLEKSRLLSDRFSAERPKGSFSTLEIQRTEQGDSAMYLCASSLGGIAVTDTQYFGPGTRLTVL.

With regard to this clonotype: A junction end diverges from the germline sequence, so it may reflect a read error. The chain combines TRBV30 with TRBJ2-5; maybe TRBD1 (6 bases). Per germline, CDR1 GTSNPN and CDR2 SVGIG (reference sequence). The CDR3 consists of 13 residues. The CDR3 region is CAWSADSQKTQYF. The CDR3 region has the DNA TGTGCCTGGAGTGCGGACAGCCAAAAGACCCAGTACTTC.

The chain carries TRBV6-2 or TRBV6-3 and TRBJ2-1, with 8 bases matching TRBD2. Germline assignment: CDR1 MNHEY and CDR2 SVGEGT. The CDR3 has 18 residues. Losses at the gene ends were 7 bases for V and 3 bases for J; bases not matched to a gene: 17. CDR3 sequence reads: CASIPFEQREWDYNEQFF. The CDR3 bases are TGTGCCAGCATCCCATTCGAACAGCGGGAGTGGGACTACAATGAGCAGTTCTTC.

To note about this clonotype: Given a much more abundant clone one base away, this may be a read error. The V and J genes are TRBV20-1 and TRBJ1-6; tentative D call: TRBD1 (5 bases). The CDR3 loop spans 14 amino acids. Germline V CDR1 and CDR2: DFQATT, SNEGSKA (reference sequence). Trimming cost V 7 bases and J 0 bases, with 10 bases left between them. The CDR3 nucleotides are TGCAGTGGAGGGGAAGGCTCCTATAATTCACCCCTCCACTTT. Translating it yields CSGGEGSYNSPLHF.

Remarks on this clonotype: This may be a read error, as it is one base from a much larger clone. The CDR3, as DNA: TGTGCCAGCACCCAGGACTATTTGAACACCGGGGAGCTGCTTTTT. Its translation: CASTQDYLNTGELLF. This chain connects TRBV7-9 to TRBJ2-2; TRBD2 might be the D (6 bases). Germline values: CDR1 SEHNR, CDR2 FQNEAQ (reference sequence). The CDR3 is made up of 15 amino acids.

The sample holds many counts of this clonotype. This chain joins TRBV13 and TRBJ2-5; 13 nucleotides agree with TRBD2. Germline V gene lookup returns CDR1 PRHDT and CDR2 FYEKMQ (reference sequence). This CDR3 spans 14 amino acids. The V and J ends lost 6 bases and 5 bases, in that order; junction bases with no gene match: 3. Here the CDR3 DNA reads TGTGCCAGCAGACTAGCGGGGGGGCCCGAGACCCAGTACTTC. Its protein product is CASRLAGGPETQYF.

This clonotype was found many times. The gene calls are TRBV29-1 and TRBJ2-7, with D tentatively TRBD1 (5 bases). V gave up 5 bases and J gave up 3 bases, with 11 bases separating them. This CDR3 has 12 residues. The germline CDR1 and CDR2 sequences are SQVTM and ANQGSEA. CDR3: CSVRDRLYEQYF. CDR3 coding DNA: TGCAGCGTTAGAGACAGACTCTACGAGCAGTACTTC.

The gene calls are TRBV7-9 and TRBJ1-2; weak D call: TRBD1 (5 bases). This CDR3 contains 14 residues. Germline CDR1 reads SEHNR; CDR2 reads FQNEAQ (reference sequence). Trimming cost V 4 bases and J 7 bases, with 16 bases left between them. The CDR3 nucleotides are TGTGCCAGCAGCTCTGGACCAGGACATCGTGGCTACACCTTC. Its protein product is CASSSGPGHRGYTF.

Ten or more counts support this clonotype. Here the CDR3 reads CASSWDRGYEQYF. DNA for the CDR3: TGTGCCAGCAGCTGGGACAGGGGTTACGAGCAGTACTTC. The chain links TRBV6-6 to TRBJ2-7; 10 nucleotides line up with TRBD1. The CDR3 has 13 residues. CDR1 is MNHNY, CDR2 SVGAGI, per germline (reference sequence). After removal of 6 bases from V and 4 bases from J, the junction contained 3 bases not matched to a gene.